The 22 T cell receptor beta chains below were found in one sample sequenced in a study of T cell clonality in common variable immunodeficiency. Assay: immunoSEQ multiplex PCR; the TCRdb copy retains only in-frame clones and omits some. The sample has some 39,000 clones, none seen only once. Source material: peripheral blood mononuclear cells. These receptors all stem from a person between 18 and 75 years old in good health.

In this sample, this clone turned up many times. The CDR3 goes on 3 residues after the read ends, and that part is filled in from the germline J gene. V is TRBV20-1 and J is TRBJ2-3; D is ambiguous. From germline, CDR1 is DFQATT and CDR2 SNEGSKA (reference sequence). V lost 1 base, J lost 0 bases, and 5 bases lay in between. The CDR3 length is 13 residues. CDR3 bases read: TGCAGTGCTAGAGCCCCTAGCACAGATACG. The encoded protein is CSARAPSTDT. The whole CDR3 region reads CSARAPSTDTQYF.

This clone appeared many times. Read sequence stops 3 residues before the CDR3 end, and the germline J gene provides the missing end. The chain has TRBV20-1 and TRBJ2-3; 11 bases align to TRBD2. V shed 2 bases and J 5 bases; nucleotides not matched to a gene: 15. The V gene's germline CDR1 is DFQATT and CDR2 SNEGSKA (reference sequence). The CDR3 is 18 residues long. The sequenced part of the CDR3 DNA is TGCAGTGCTAGAACCTCGAGTAGCGGGAGGGCCAGGCGAGATACG. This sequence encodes CSARTSSSGRARRDT. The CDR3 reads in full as CSARTSSSGRARRDTQYF.

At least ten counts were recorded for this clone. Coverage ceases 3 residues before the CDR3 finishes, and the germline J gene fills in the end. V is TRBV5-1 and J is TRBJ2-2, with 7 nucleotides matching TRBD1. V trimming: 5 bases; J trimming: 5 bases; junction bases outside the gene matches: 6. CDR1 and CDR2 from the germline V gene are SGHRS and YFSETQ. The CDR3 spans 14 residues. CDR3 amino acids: CASRTARGTGELFF. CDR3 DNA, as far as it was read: TGCGCCAGCAGGACGGCCAGGGGGACCGGGGAG.

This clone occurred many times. CDR3 protein: CSARGGLKGRNTGELFF. Partial CDR3 DNA: TGCAGTGCTAGAGGGGGACTTAAGGGGAGGAACACCGGGGAG. This chain links TRBV20-1 with TRBJ2-2; TRBD2 is a possible D gene (6 bases). The CDR3 is cut off 3 residues early in the read; its end comes from the germline J gene. The V gene's germline CDR1 is DFQATT and CDR2 SNEGSKA (reference sequence). The ends were cut back, 1 base at V and 1 base at J, with 16 bases in the middle. The CDR3 has 17 amino acids.

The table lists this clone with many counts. CDR3 loop: CASSLSGAGSEQYF. The sequenced CDR3 bases are TGTGCCAGCAGCTTGTCCGGGGCGGGGAGCGAG. This chain links TRBV7-3 with TRBJ2-7; the D gene is possibly TRBD2 (6 bases). Read sequence stops 3 residues before the CDR3 end, and the germline J gene provides the missing end. Germline V gene sequence: CDR1 SGHTA, CDR2 FQGTGA. Deletions cut 3 bases from V and 6 bases from J, with 15 bases between. This CDR3 spans 14 amino acids.

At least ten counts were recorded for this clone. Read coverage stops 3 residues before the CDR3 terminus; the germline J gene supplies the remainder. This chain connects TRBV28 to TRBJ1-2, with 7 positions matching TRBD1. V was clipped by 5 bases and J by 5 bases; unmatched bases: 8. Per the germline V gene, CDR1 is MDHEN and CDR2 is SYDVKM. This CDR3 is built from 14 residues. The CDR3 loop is CASSPRTGYYGYTF. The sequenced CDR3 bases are TGTGCCAGCAGTCCCAGGACAGGATATTATGGC.

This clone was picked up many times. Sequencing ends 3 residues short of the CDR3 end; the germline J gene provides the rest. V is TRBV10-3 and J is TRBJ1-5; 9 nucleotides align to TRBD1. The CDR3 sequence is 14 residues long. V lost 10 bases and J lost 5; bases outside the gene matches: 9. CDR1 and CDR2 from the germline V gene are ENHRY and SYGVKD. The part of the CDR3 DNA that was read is TGTGCCACCAACGGACAGGGGATCGATCAGCCC. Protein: CATNGQGIDQP. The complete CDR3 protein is CATNGQGIDQPQHF.

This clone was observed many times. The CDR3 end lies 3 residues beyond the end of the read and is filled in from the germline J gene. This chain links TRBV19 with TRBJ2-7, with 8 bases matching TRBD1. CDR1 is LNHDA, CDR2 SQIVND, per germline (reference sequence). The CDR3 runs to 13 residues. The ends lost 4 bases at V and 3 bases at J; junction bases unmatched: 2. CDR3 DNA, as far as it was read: TGTGCCAGTAGTAACACAGGGGGCTACGAG. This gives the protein CASSNTGGYE. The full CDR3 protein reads CASSNTGGYEQYF.

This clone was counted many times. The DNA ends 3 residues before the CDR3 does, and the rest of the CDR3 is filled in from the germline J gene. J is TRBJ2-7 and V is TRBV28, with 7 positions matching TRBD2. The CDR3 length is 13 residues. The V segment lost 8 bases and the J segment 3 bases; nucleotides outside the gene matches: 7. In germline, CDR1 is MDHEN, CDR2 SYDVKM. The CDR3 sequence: CASGRLANYEQYF. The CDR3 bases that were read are TGTGCCAGCGGCCGACTAGCAAACTACGAG.

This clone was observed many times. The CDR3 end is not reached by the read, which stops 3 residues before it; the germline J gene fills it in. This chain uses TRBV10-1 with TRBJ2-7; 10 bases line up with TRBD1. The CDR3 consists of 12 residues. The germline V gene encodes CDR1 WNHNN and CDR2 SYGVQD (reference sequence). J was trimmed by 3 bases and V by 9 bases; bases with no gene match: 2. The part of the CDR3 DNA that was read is TGCGCCAGGAGGGACAGGGGCTACGAG. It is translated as CARRDRGYE. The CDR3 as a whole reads CARRDRGYEQYF.

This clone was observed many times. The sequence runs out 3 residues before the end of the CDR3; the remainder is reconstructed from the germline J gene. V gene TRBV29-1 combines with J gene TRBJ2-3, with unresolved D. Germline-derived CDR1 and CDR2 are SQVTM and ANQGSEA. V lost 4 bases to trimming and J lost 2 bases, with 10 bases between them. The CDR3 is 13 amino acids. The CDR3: CSVVYRNTDTQYF. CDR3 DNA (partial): TGCAGCGTTGTGTACAGAAACACAGATACG.

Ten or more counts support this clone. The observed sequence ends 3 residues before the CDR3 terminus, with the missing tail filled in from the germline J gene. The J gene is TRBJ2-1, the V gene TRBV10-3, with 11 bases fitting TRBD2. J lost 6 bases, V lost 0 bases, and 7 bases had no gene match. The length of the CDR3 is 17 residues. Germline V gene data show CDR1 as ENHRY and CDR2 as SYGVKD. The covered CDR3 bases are TGTGCCATCAGTGAGTCCCTAGCGGGAGGACGGGGCAATGAG. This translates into CAISESLAGGRGNE. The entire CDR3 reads CAISESLAGGRGNEQFF.

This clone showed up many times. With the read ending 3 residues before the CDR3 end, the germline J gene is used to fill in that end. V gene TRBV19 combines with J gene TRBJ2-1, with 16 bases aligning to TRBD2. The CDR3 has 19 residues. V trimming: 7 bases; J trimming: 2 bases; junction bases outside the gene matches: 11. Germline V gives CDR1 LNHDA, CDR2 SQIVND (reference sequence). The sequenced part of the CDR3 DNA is TGTGCCAGTACCCCGCCCGGGACTAGCGGGAGGGCCACCTACAATGAG. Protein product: CASTPPGTSGRATYNE. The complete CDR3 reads CASTPPGTSGRATYNEQFF.

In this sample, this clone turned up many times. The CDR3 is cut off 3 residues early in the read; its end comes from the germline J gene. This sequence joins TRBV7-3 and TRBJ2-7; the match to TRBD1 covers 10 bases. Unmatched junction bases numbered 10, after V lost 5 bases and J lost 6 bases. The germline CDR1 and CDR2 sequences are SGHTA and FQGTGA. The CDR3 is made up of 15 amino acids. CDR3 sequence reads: CASSKGGTGEREQYF. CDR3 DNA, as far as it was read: TGTGCCAGCAGCAAAGGCGGGACAGGGGAGCGCGAG.

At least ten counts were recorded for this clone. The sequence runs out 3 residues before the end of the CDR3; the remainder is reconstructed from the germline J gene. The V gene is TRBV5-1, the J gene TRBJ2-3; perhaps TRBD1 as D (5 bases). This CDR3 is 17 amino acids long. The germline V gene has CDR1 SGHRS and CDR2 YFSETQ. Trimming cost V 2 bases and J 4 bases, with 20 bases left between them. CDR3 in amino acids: CASSFPTDVAFADTQYF. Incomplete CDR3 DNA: TGCGCCAGCAGCTTTCCGACAGATGTGGCCTTCGCAGATACG.

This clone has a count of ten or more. CDR3 residues: CASSWGAGTGDYEQFF. Partial CDR3 DNA: TGTGCCAGCAGTTGGGGAGCCGGAACAGGGGACTATGAG. The chain employs TRBV6-2 or TRBV6-3 and TRBJ2-1; TRBD1 is a possible D gene (7 bases). The read terminates 3 residues ahead of where the CDR3 ends, so the germline J gene completes it. Germline V gene sequence: CDR1 MNHEY, CDR2 SVGEGT. V lost 4 bases, J lost 8 bases, and 21 bases lay in between. There are 16 residues in the CDR3.

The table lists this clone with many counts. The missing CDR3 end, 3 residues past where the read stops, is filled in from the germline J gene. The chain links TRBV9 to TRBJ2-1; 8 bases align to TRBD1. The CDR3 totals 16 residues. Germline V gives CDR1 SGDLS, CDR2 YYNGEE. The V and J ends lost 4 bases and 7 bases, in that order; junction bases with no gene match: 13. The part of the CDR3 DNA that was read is TGTGCCAGCAGCTCCGCAGGGGGCCGGACGGAGAATGAG. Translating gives CASSSAGGRTENE. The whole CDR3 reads CASSSAGGRTENEQFF.

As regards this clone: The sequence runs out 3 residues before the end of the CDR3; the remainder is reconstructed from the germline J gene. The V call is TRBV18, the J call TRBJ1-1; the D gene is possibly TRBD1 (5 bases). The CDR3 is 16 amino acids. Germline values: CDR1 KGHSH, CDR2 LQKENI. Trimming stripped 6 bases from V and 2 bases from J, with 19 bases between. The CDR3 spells CASSAAGGIKNTEAFF. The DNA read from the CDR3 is TGTGCCAGCTCGGCCGCGGGGGGGATCAAAAACACTGAA.

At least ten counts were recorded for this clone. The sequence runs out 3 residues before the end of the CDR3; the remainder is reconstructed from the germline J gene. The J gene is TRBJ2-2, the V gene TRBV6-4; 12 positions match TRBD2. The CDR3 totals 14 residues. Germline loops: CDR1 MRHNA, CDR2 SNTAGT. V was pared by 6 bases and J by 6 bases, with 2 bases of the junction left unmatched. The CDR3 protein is CASRTSGRAGELFF. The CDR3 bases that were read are TGTGCCAGCAGGACTAGCGGGAGAGCCGGGGAG.

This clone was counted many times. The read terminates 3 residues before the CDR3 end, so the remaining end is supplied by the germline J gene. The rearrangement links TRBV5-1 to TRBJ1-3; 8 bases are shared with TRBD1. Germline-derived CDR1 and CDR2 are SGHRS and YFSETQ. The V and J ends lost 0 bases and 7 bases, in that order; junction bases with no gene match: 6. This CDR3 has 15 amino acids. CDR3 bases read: TGCGCCAGCAGCTTGGAGGGACAGGCCTTCAACACC. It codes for CASSLEGQAFNT. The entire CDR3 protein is CASSLEGQAFNTIYF.

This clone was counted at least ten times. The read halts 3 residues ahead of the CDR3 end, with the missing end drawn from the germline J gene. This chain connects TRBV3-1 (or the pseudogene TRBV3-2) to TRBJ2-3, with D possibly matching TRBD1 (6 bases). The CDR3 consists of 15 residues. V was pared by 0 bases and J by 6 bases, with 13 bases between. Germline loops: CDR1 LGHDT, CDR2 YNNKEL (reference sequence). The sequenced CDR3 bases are TGTGCCAGCAGCCAAGATCGGCAGGGGTTTGATACG. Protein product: CASSQDRQGFDT. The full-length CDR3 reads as CASSQDRQGFDTQYF.

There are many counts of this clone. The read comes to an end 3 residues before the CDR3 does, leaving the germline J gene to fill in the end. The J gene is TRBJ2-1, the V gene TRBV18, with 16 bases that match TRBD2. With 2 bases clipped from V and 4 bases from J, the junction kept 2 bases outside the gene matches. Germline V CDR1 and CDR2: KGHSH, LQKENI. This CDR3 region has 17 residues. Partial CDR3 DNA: TGTGCCAGCTCACCAGGGACTAGCGGGAGGGATTACAATGAG. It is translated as CASSPGTSGRDYNE. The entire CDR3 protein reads CASSPGTSGRDYNEQFF. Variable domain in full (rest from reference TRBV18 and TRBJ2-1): NAGVMQNPRHLVRRRGQEARLRCSPMKGHSHVYWYRQLPEEGLKFMVYLQKENIIDESGMPKERFSAEFPKEGPSILRIQQVVRGDSAAYFCASSPGTSGRDYNEQFFGPGTRLTVL.